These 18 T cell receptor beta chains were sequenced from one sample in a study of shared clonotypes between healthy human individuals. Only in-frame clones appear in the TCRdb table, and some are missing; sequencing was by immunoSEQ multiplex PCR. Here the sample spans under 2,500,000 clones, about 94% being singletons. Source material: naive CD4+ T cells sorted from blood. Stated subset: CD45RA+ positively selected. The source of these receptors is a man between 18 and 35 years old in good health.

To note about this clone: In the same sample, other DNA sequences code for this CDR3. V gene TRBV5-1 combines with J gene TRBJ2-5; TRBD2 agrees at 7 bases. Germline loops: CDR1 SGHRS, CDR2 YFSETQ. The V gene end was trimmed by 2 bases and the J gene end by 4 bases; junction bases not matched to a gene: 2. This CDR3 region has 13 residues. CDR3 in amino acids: CASSFPGGETQYF. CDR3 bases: TGCGCCAGCAGCTTCCCGGGGGGAGAGACCCAGTACTTC.

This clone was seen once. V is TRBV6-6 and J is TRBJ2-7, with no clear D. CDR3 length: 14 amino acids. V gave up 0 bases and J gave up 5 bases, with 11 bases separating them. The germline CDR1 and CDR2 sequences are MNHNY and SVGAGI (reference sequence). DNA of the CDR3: TGTGCCAGCAGTTACTCGGGTGGGATCAACGAGCAGTACTTC. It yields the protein CASSYSGGINEQYF.

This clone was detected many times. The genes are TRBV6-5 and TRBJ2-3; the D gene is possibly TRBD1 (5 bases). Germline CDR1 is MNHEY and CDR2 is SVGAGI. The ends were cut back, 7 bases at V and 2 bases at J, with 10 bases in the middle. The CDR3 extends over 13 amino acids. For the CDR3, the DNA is TGTGCCAGCATGGGGCGGACCACAGATACGCAGTATTTT. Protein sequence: CASMGRTTDTQYF.

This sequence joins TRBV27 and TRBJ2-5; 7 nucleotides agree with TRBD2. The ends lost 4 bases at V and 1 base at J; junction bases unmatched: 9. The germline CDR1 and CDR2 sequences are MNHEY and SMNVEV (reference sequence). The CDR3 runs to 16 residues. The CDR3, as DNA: TGTGCCAGCAGTTCAAGAGCGGGATCCGGCCAAGAGACCCAGTACTTC. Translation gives CASSSRAGSGQETQYF.

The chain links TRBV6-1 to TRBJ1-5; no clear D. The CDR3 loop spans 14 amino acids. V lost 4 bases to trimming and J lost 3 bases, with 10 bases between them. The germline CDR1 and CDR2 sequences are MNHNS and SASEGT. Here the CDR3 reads CASSVRQPNQPQHF. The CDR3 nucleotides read TGTGCCAGCAGTGTCCGGCAGCCCAATCAGCCCCAGCATTTT.

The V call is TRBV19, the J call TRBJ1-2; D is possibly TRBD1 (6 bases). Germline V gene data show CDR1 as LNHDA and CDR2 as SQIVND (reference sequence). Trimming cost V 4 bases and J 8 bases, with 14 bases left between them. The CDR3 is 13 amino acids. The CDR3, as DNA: TGTGCCAGTAGTACAACAGGGAAGTCGGGCTACACCTTC. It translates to CASSTTGKSGYTF.

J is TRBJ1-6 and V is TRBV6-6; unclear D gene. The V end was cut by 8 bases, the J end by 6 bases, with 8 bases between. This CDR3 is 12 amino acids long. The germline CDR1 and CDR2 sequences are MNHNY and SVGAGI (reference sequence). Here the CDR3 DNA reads TGTGCCAGCGAGGGCGTTAATTCACCCCTCCACTTT. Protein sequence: CASEGVNSPLHF.

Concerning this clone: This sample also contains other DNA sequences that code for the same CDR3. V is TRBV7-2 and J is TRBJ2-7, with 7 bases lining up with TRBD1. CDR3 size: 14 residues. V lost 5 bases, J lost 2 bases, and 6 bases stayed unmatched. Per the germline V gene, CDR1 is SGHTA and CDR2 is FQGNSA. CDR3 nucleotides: TGTGCCAGCAGCCCCCGGACAGGCCCCTACGAGCAGTACTTC. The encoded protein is CASSPRTGPYEQYF.

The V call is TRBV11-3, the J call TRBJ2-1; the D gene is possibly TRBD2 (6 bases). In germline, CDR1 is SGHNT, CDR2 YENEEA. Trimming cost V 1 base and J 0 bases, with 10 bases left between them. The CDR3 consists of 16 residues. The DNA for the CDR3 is TGTGCCAGCAGCTTAGGGCTTAGCGGCTCCTACAATGAGCAGTTCTTC. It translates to CASSLGLSGSYNEQFF.

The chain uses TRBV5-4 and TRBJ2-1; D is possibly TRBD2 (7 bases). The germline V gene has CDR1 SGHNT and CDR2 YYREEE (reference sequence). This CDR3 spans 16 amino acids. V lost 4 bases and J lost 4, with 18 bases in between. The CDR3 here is CASSPKGGKSYNEQFF. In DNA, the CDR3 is TGTGCCAGCAGCCCTAAGGGGGGGAAGTCGTACAATGAGCAGTTCTTC.

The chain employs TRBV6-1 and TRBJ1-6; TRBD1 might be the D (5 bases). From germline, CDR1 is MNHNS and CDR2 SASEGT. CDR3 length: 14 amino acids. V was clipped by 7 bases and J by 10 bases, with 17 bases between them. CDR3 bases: TGTGCCAGCACCCCCAGGGTGGGGCAATCACCCCTCCACTTT. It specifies CASTPRVGQSPLHF.

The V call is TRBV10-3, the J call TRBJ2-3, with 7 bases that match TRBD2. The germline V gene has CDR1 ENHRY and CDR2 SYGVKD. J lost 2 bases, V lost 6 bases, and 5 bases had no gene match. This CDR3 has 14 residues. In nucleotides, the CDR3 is TGTGCCATCAGCAGGGACTACATCACAGATACGCAGTATTTT. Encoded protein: CAISRDYITDTQYF.

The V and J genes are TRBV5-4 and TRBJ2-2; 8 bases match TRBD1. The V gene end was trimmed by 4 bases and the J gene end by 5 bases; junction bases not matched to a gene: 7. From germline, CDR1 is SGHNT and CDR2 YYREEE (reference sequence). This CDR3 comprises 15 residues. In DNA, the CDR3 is TGTGCCAGCAGCCCGGCCAGGACAGGGACCGGGGAGCTGTTTTTT. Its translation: CASSPARTGTGELFF.

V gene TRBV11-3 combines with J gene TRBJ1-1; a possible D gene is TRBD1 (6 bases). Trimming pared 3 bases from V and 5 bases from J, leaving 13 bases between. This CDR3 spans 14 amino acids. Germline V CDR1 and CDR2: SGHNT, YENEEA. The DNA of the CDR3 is TGTGCCAGCAGCTTGGAGGGGGTAGATACTGAAGCTTTCTTT. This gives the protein CASSLEGVDTEAFF. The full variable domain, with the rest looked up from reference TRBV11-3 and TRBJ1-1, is EAGVVQSPRYKIIEKKQPVAFWCNPISGHNTLYWYLQNLGQGPELLIRYENEEAVDDSQLPKDRFSAERLKGVDSTLKIQPAELGDSAVYLCASSLEGVDTEAFFGQGTRLTVV.

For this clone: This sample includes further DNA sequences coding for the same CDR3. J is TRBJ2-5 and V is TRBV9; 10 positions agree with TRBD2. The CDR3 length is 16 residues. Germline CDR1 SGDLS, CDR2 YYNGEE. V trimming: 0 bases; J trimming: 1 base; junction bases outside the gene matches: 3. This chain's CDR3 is CASSVAVAGGQETQYF. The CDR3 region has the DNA TGTGCCAGCAGCGTAGCGGTAGCGGGGGGCCAAGAGACCCAGTACTTC. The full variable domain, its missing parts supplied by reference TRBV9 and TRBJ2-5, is DSGVTQTPKHLITATGQRVTLRCSPRSGDLSVYWYQQSLDQGLQFLIQYYNGEERAKGNILERFSAQQFPDLHSELNLSSLELGDSALYFCASSVAVAGGQETQYFGPGTRLLVL.

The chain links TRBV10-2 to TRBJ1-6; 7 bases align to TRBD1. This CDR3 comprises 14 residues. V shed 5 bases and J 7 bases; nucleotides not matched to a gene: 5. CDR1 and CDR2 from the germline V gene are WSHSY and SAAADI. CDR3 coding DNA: TGCGCCAGCAGTCGGGACAGTCAAAATTCACCCCTCCACTTT. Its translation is CASSRDSQNSPLHF.

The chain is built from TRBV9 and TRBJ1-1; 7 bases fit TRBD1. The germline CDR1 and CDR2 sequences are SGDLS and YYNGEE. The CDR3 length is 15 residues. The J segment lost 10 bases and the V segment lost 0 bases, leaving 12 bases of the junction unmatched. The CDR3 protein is CASSVAGTIQGRAFF. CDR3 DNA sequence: TGTGCCAGCAGCGTAGCAGGGACCATACAGGGGAGAGCTTTCTTT.

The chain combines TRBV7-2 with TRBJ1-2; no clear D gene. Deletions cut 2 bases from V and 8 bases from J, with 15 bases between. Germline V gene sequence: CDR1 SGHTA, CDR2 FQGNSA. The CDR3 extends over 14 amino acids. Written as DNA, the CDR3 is TGTGCCAGCAGCTTATTAGGCCCCTCGAAAGGCTACACCTTC. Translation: CASSLLGPSKGYTF.